The entry below gives a single TCR beta chain sequence along with its context. Its antigen is unknown. This sample was taken from a study of blood T cells in healthy people across ages. Findings and caveats of the study: Unknown donor CMV status possibly confounded expanded clonotype changes. Measured against age, TCR beta diversity per million T cells decreased in a roughly linear manner. A greater number of naive CD4+ cells and higher diversity distinguished long-lived donors from aged donors.

Isolation of PBMCs gave at least 7 million cells per sample. In germline, CDR1 is SQVTM, CDR2 ANQGSEA. V was clipped by 6 bases and J by 3 bases; unmatched bases: 8. This CDR3 has 15 residues. Sample-barcoded 5' priming and a J-beta primer mix drove a second PCR of roughly 6 to 12 cycles. In TCRdb, the 5' RACE reads were re-called with MiXCR into one record per CDR3 protein. The table records about 800,000 distinct CDR3 sequences, about half of them present only once. The chain links TRBV29-1 to TRBJ2-3; TRBD1 agrees at 11 bases. The sample was blood. This TCR came from an elderly man in good health. CDR3 in amino acids: CSVTPGDRGTDTQYF. CDR3 nucleotide sequence: TGCAGCGTAACTCCTGGGGACAGGGGGACAGATACGCAGTATTTT.